This is a list of T cell receptor beta chains from one sample in a study of CD8 T cells in Susac syndrome. TCRdb analysed the immunoSEQ multiplex PCR reads with MiXCR anew, one entry per CDR3 protein. The table has hundreds of thousands of distinct CDR3 sequences, over 75% seen once. The material sequenced was CD8+ T cells from PBMCs. The receptors were sampled from a human donor with multiple sclerosis. CDR3s include the opening cysteine and the closing phenylalanine or tryptophan. The D gene is left open where the match is weak. A row's size may be missing; if present it is once, few, many or a size class.

D	J	size	V	DNA	CDR3
-	TRBJ2-1	-	TRBV3-1	TGTGCCAGCAGCCAAAGCGAAGGTTCGTACGAGCAGTTCTTC	CASSQSEGSYEQFF
-	TRBJ2-3	-	TRBV4-3	TGCGCCAGCAGCCAAGAAATACGACTTTCCTCGAATACGCAGTATTTT	CASSQEIRLSSNTQYF
-	TRBJ2-1	-	TRBV7-9	TGTGCCAGCAGCTTTCTCAACAATGAGCAGTTCTTC	CASSFLNNEQFF
-	TRBJ2-2	-	TRBV6-2/TRBV6-3	TGTGCCAGCACCACCCGGCGCGGGGAGCTGTTTTTT	CASTTRRGELFF
-	TRBJ1-1	-	TRBV6-5	TGTGCCAGCAGTTACTCGACGAACACTGAAGCTTTCTTT	CASSYSTNTEAFF
TRBD1	TRBJ1-5	-	TRBV30	TGTGCCTGGAGCCCCGGGACAGGGGATCAGCCCCAGCATTTT	CAWSPGTGDQPQHF
-	TRBJ2-1	-	TRBV28	TGTGCCAGCAGTTTAGGGTTTCTCAACAATGAGCAGTTCTTC	CASSLGFLNNEQFF
-	TRBJ2-5	-	TRBV2	TGTGCCAGCAGTGACTCCCTAGAAGAGACCCAGTACTTC	CASSDSLEETQYF
-	TRBJ2-7	-	TRBV9	TGTGCCAGCAGCGCAGAAGGGGCCTCCTCCTACGAGCAGTACTTC	CASSAEGASSYEQYF
-	TRBJ2-3	-	TRBV11-2	TGTGCCAGCAGCCCCGGGCGGTGGCTGGGGACAGATACGCAGTATTTT	CASSPGRWLGTDTQYF
-	TRBJ2-1	-	TRBV29-1	TGCAGCACCGTCGGGGCCCTCACCGGATGGGATGAGCAGTTCTTC	CSTVGALTGWDEQFF
-	TRBJ1-2	-	TRBV27	TGTGCCAGCAGTTCACTCCTTCCGTTGACAGGAAATAACTATGGCTACACCTTC	CASSSLLPLTGNNYGYTF
-	TRBJ2-5	-	TRBV28	TGTGCCAGCAGCCCCGTGGCTATCGAGGTCGCGTACCAAGAGACCCAGTACTTC	CASSPVAIEVAYQETQYF
-	TRBJ2-3	-	TRBV4-1	TGCGCCAGCAGCCAGCCGGGACTCCCTGCAGATACGCAGTATTTT	CASSQPGLPADTQYF
-	TRBJ2-7	-	TRBV27	TGTGCCAGCAGTTTATCCCGGGTGGCCTCCTACGAGCAGTACTTC	CASSLSRVASYEQYF
TRBD2	TRBJ2-1	-	TRBV4-3	TGCGCCAGCAGCCAAGATGACTTAGCGGGAAGCTCCTACAATGAGCAGTTCTTC	CASSQDDLAGSSYNEQFF
TRBD2	TRBJ2-3	-	TRBV7-9	TGTGCCAGCAGCTTCGTGCTTCGGACTAGCGACACAGATACGCAGTATTTT	CASSFVLRTSDTDTQYF
-	TRBJ1-1	-	TRBV30	TGTGCCGCAGAGAACACTGAAGCTTTCTTT	CAAENTEAFF
-	TRBJ2-7	-	TRBV4-3	TGCGCCAGCAGCCAAGAGTGGTCGTCGTACGAGCAGTACTTC	CASSQEWSSYEQYF
-	TRBJ2-1	-	TRBV30	TGTGCCTGGAGTGTATTTGGGGCTTCCTACAATGAGCAGTTCTTC	CAWSVFGASYNEQFF
-	TRBJ1-5	once	TRBV7-9	TGTGCCAGCAGCTTGACGAATCAGCCCCAGCATTTT	CASSLTNQPQHF
TRBD1	TRBJ1-1	-	TRBV29-1	TGCAGCGTTGACCAGGGGGCGAACACTGAAGCTTTCTTT	CSVDQGANTEAFF
-	TRBJ2-1	-	TRBV7-8	TGTGCCAGCAGCTATCCGCGGGGGCTAAATTACAATGAGCAGTTCTTC	CASSYPRGLNYNEQFF
TRBD2	TRBJ2-5	once	TRBV7-3	TGTGCCAGCAGCTTAAGCGGGGGGGCTAGCGTTGAAGAGACCCAGTACTTC	CASSLSGGASVEETQYF
-	TRBJ2-7	-	TRBV25-1	TGTGCCAGCAGTGACCCCGGCAAGGTCATCTACGAGCAGTACTTC	CASSDPGKVIYEQYF
TRBD1	TRBJ2-1	-	TRBV9	TGTGCCAGCAGCGTAGACCCCCGAGACAGGGATTTCGGTCGTGAGCAGTTCTTC	CASSVDPRDRDFGREQFF
-	TRBJ2-4	-	TRBV30	TGTGCCTGGAGTGGGGATGTGAAAAACATTCAGTACTTC	CAWSGDVKNIQYF
-	TRBJ2-3	-	TRBV3-1	TGTGCCAGCAGCCCCGCGATGGGACACTACACAGATACGCAGTATTTT	CASSPAMGHYTDTQYF
-	TRBJ1-2	-	TRBV6-2/TRBV6-3	TGTGCCAGCGACGTGGCCCCGGAAACTAGCGGCTACACCTTC	CASDVAPETSGYTF
-	TRBJ2-1	-	TRBV7-9	TGTGCCAGCAGCGGAGGCTGGGCGGCCTACAATGAGCAGTTCTTC	CASSGGWAAYNEQFF
-	TRBJ1-1	once	TRBV7-9	TGTGCCAGCAGCTTAATTCCAACGGAAGAAGCTTTCTTT	CASSLIPTEEAFF
TRBD2	TRBJ2-7	-	TRBV7-2	TGTGCCAGCAGCCGACTAGCGGGCGCCTCCTACGAGCAGTACTTC	CASSRLAGASYEQYF
TRBD2	TRBJ2-2	-	TRBV27	TGTGCCAGCAGTTTAGGGAGGGGCGGGGAGCTGTTTTTT	CASSLGRGGELFF
TRBD2	TRBJ2-1	-	TRBV29-1	TGCAGCGTTGAAGGGACTAGCGGGGTCAATGAGCAGTTCTTC	CSVEGTSGVNEQFF
TRBD2	TRBJ2-1	-	TRBV6-2/TRBV6-3	TGTGCCAGCAGTTACGGGACTAGCATTCCGTATGAGCAGTTCTTC	CASSYGTSIPYEQFF
TRBD1	TRBJ2-1	-	TRBV23-1	TGCGCCAGCAGTCAAGGACAGGAACGGTACAATGAGCAGTTCTTC	CASSQGQERYNEQFF
TRBD1	TRBJ1-4	-	TRBV10-2	TGCGCCAGCAGTGCTGGGACAGGGAGGGAAAAACTGTTTTTT	CASSAGTGREKLFF
-	TRBJ2-7	few	TRBV25-1	TGTGCCAGCAGTGTTTACGCAGCAAGCTCCTACGAGCAGTACTTC	CASSVYAASSYEQYF
-	TRBJ1-1	few	TRBV20-1	TGCAGTGCCAGACGAGGGAACACTGAAGCTTTCTTT	CSARRGNTEAFF
-	TRBJ1-3	once	TRBV13	TGTGCCAGCAGCATACGGGGGCCCTCTGGAAACACCATATATTTT	CASSIRGPSGNTIYF
-	TRBJ1-1	-	TRBV5-3	TGTGCCAGAAGCTGCTACGCTGAAGCTTTCTTT	CARSCYAEAFF
-	TRBJ1-2	-	TRBV7-2	TGTGCCAGCAGCCAGACAGGCCGTGACTATGGCTACACCTTC	CASSQTGRDYGYTF
TRBD2	TRBJ2-1	-	TRBV9	TGTGCCAGCAGCCCCCTCGGAGCGGGAGGGTTCGATGAGCAGTTCTTC	CASSPLGAGGFDEQFF
-	TRBJ2-1	-	TRBV12-3/TRBV12-4	TGTGCCAGCAGTTTACCCTCCGGCGGAGCCTCCTACAATGAGCAGTTCTTC	CASSLPSGGASYNEQFF
-	TRBJ1-2	-	TRBV27	TGTGCCAGCAGCCCCTGGTTCCATTCCCTATGGTATGGCTACACCTTC	CASSPWFHSLWYGYTF
-	TRBJ1-2	-	TRBV30	TGTGCCTGGAGTTATGAGGCTCGCTATGGCTACACCTTC	CAWSYEARYGYTF
-	TRBJ1-2	-	TRBV13	TGTGCCAGCAGCTCCAGGGGAAACTATGGCTACACCTTC	CASSSRGNYGYTF
TRBD2	TRBJ2-1	-	TRBV4-1	TGCGCCAGCAGCCATCTACTAGCGGGAGACGGCATTCCCTACAATGAGCAGTTCTTC	CASSHLLAGDGIPYNEQFF
-	TRBJ2-2	-	TRBV12-3/TRBV12-4	TGTGCCAGCAGTTGGGTCCGGGACACCGGGGAGCTGTTTTTT	CASSWVRDTGELFF